The 10 T cell receptor beta chains below all came from one sample that was sequenced in a study of T cells in Graves' hyperthyroidism and ophthalmopathy. Template material for amplifying TCR beta CDR3 regions consisted of RNA transcripts. The HTBI primer set served for first-round RT-PCR of the TCR CDR3. MiXCR was run by TCRdb on the multiplex PCR reads, yielding one entry per CDR3 protein. The sample carries more than 500,000 distinct CDR3 sequences, roughly 15% recorded once. What was sequenced was blood. These receptors came from a woman aged 40-49 years with Graves' hyperthyroidism.

The rearrangement links TRBV9 to TRBJ2-7; 9 nucleotides match TRBD2. V lost 0 bases, J lost 5 bases, and 9 bases stayed unmatched. Germline CDR1 SGDLS, CDR2 YYNGEE. CDR3 length equals 16 residues. In DNA form, the CDR3 reads TGTGCCAGCAGCGTAGGAGGGAGCGGGAGGTCCGACGAGCAGTACTTC. This codes for CASSVGGSGRSDEQYF.

V and J are TRBV9 and TRBJ2-2, with D possibly TRBD2 on 5 matching bases. Germline V CDR1 and CDR2: SGDLS, YYNGEE. The ends were cut back, 2 bases at V and 0 bases at J, with 8 bases in the middle. This CDR3 spans 15 amino acids. CDR3 DNA sequence: TGTGCCAGCAGCGTCGGGAATCCGAACACCGGGGAGCTGTTTTTT. Translated, it gives CASSVGNPNTGELFF.

In this sample, this clonotype turned up a few times. The V gene is TRBV20-1, the J gene TRBJ2-1; TRBD2 matches at 9 bases. The length of the CDR3 is 14 residues. V dropped 3 bases and J dropped 2; count of bases not matched to a gene: 2. Germline V lookup: CDR1 DFQATT, CDR2 SNEGSKA (reference sequence). Written as DNA, the CDR3 is TGCAGTGCTAGGGCTAGCGGGGCCTACAATGAGCAGTTCTTC. Translated, it gives CSARASGAYNEQFF.

This clonotype has a count of ten or more. The rearrangement joins TRBV12-3 or TRBV12-4 to TRBJ2-7; weak D call: TRBD1 (6 bases). Trimming left V 7 bases short and J 3 bases short, with 13 bases between. The CDR3 has 13 residues. CDR3: CASTTTGNYEQYF. The CDR3 nucleotides read TGTGCCAGCACCACCACAGGGAACTACGAGCAGTACTTC.

Many counts were recorded for this clonotype. This chain uses TRBV20-1 with TRBJ2-2, with D perhaps matching TRBD1 or TRBD2 (5 bases each). Trimming shortened V by 3 bases and J by 7 bases, and 15 bases separated the two germline ends. This CDR3 has 14 amino acids. CDR1 is DFQATT and CDR2 is SNEGSKA in the germline V gene (reference sequence). CDR3 amino acids: CSASPGTHGGELFF. Here the CDR3 DNA reads TGCAGTGCTAGTCCTGGGACCCACGGCGGGGAGCTGTTTTTT.

The V gene is TRBV7-6, the J gene TRBJ2-1; 7 nucleotides line up with TRBD2. V dropped 4 bases and J dropped 7; count of bases not matched to a gene: 10. The CDR3 is made up of 15 amino acids. CDR1 and CDR2 (germline): SGHVS, FNYEAQ. CDR3 sequence: CASSSTSTAGNEQFF. DNA for the CDR3: TGTGCCAGCAGCTCCACTAGCACAGCGGGGAATGAGCAGTTCTTC.

The chain carries TRBV2 and TRBJ2-1, with D hard to call. Germline loops: CDR1 SNHLY, CDR2 FYNNEI. This CDR3 has 9 amino acids. Deletions cut 8 bases from V and 7 bases from J, with 3 bases between. In DNA form, the CDR3 reads TGTGCCAGCTTGAATGAGCAGTTCTTC. The encoded protein is CASLNEQFF.

This clonotype occurred many times. The V call is TRBV6-2 or TRBV6-3, the J call TRBJ2-1; D may match TRBD1 or TRBD2 (5 bases each). The ends were cut back, 2 bases at V and 4 bases at J, with 12 bases in the middle. Germline values: CDR1 MNHEY, CDR2 SVGEGT. The CDR3 runs to 15 residues. The chain's CDR3 is CASSYGPGRYNEQFF. For the CDR3, the DNA is TGTGCCAGCAGTTACGGCCCGGGGCGGTACAATGAGCAGTTCTTC.

The gene calls are TRBV12-3 or TRBV12-4 and TRBJ2-1; TRBD2 agrees at 9 bases. With 0 bases clipped from V and 4 bases from J, the junction kept 10 bases outside the gene matches. The CDR3 consists of 18 residues. The CDR3 reads CASSLAYRREGVYNEQFF. As DNA, the CDR3 is TGTGCCAGCAGTTTAGCTTACCGGCGGGAGGGGGTTTACAATGAGCAGTTCTTC.

This clonotype was seen at least ten times. This chain links TRBV2 with TRBJ1-2, with D possibly being TRBD1 (5 bases). This CDR3 comprises 19 residues. V lost 7 bases and J lost 3, with 30 bases in between. The germline V gene has CDR1 SNHLY and CDR2 FYNNEI. The CDR3 nucleotides read TGTGCCAGCAACCACATAGGTCGTGTAGGGGAATATATGGACTATGGCTACACCTTC. This encodes CASNHIGRVGEYMDYGYTF.